This TCR beta chain was observed in a study of long-term antiretroviral therapy in people with HIV. Findings and limits, study-wide: ART preceded a rise in diversity that nonetheless stayed lower than in transplant donor controls. Older ART regimens were possibly in use when the blood was collected between about 2003 and 2017.

Survey level was the resolution at which the v3.0 immunoSEQ assay ran. The protocol was immunoSEQ multiplex PCR, while the TCRdb copy is restricted to in-frame clones and leaves out a portion. The sample shows 14,000 or so clones, roughly four fifths of them seen only once. Germline CDR1 KGHSH, CDR2 LQKENI. This CDR3 is built from 19 residues. A note on this clone: Its specificity is not known. The junction shows a germline mismatch at one end, possibly a read error.

This clonotype originated in a middle-aged woman with HIV. The rearrangement joins TRBV18 to TRBJ2-6; 7 nucleotides align to TRBD2. The material was unsorted PBMCs, obtained 1.8 years before starting antiretroviral therapy. CDR3 amino acids: CASSTPFAWGGRHANVLTF. CDR3 nucleotide sequence: TGTGCCAGCTCAACACCGTTTGCGTGGGGGGGACGTCATGCCAACGTCCTGACTTTC. Full variable domain (outside the CDR3, taken from reference TRBV18 and TRBJ2-6): NAGVMQNPRHLVRRRGQEARLRCSPMKGHSHVYWYRQLPEEGLKFMVYLQKENIIDESGMPKERFSAEFPKEGPSILRIQQVVRGDSAAYFCASSTPFAWGGRHANVLTFGAGSRLTVL.